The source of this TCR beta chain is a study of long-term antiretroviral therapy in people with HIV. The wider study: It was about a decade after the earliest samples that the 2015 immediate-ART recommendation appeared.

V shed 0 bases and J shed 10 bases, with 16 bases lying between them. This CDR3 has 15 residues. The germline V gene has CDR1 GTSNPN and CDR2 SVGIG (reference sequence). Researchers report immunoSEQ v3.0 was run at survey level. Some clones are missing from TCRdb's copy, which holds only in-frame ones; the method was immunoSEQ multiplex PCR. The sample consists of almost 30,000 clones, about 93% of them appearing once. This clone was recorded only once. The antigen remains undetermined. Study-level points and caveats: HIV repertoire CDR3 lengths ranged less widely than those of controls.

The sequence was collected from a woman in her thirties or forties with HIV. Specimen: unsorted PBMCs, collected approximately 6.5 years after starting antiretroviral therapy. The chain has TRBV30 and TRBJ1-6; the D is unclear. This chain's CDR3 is CAWSVRSGLGSPLHF. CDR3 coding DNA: TGTGCCTGGAGTGTACGGAGTGGGTTGGGGTCACCCCTCCACTTT. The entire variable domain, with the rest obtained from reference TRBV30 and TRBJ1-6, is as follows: SQTIHQWPATLVQPVGSPLSLECTVEGTSNPNLYWYRQAAGRGLQLLFYSVGIGQISSEVPQNLSASRPQDRQFILSSKKLLLSDSGFYLCAWSVRSGLGSPLHFGNGTRLTVT.